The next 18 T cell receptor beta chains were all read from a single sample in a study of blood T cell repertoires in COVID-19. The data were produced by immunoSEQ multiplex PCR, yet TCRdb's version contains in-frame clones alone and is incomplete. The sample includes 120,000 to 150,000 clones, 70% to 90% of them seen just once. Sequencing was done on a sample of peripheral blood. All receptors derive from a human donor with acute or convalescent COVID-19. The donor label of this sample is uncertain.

The CDR3, as DNA: TGTGCCACCAGTGGAGGAGGGACAGGGTTATTCGATGAGCAGTTCTTC. Amino acids: CATSGGGTGLFDEQFF. The gene calls are TRBV24-1 and TRBJ2-1, with 9 bases fitting TRBD1. Germline CDR1 reads KGHDR; CDR2 reads SFDVKD. V shed 5 bases, J shed 8 bases, and the junction held 12 bases outside the gene matches. The CDR3 extends over 16 amino acids.

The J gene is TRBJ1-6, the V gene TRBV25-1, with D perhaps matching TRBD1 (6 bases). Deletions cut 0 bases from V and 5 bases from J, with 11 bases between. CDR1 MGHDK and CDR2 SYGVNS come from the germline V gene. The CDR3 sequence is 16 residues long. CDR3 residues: CASSEYRDIHNSPLHF. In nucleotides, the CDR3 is TGTGCCAGCAGTGAATACCGGGACATCCATAATTCACCCCTCCACTTT.

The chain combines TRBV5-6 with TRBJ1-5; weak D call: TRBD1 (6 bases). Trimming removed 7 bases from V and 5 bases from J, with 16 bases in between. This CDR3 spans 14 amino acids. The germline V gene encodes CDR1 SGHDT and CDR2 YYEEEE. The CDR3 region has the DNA TGTGCCAGCGGGACACAGGGTCGATATCAGCCCCAGCATTTT. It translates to CASGTQGRYQPQHF.

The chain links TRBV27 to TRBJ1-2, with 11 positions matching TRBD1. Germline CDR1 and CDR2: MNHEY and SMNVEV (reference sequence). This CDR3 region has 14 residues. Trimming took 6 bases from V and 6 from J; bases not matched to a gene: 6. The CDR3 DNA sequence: TGTGCCAGCAGCAACCGGGACAGGGGGGATGGCTACACCTTC. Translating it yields CASSNRDRGDGYTF.

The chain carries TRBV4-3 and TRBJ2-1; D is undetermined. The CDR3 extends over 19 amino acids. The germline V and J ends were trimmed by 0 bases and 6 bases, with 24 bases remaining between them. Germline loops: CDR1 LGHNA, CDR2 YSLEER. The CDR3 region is CASSQDTPSARGGINEQFF. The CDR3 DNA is TGCGCCAGCAGCCAAGATACCCCGAGTGCGAGAGGTGGCATCAATGAGCAGTTCTTC.

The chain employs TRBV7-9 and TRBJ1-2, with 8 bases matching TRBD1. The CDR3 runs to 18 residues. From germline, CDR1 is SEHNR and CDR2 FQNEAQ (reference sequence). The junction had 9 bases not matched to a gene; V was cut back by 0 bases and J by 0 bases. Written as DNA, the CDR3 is TGTGCCAGCAGCTTAGCCGGGACAGGAACGGTCACTAACTATGGCTACACCTTC. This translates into CASSLAGTGTVTNYGYTF. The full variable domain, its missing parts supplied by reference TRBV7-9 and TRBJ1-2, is DTGVSQNPRHKITKRGQNVTFRCDPISEHNRLYWYRQTLGQGPEFLTYFQNEAQLEKSRLLSDRFSAERPKGSFSTLEIQRTEQGDSAMYLCASSLAGTGTVTNYGYTFGSGTRLTVV.

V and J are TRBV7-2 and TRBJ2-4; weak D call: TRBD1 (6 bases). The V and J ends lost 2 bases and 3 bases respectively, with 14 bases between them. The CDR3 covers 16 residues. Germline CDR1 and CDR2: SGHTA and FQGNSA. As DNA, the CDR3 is TGTGCCAGCAGCTTACAGGGGACGGCTGGCAAAAACATTCAGTACTTC. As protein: CASSLQGTAGKNIQYF.

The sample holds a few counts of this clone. The CDR3 nucleotides read TGTGCCAGCAGCTCCTTAGCGGGGGGGCCCGACGAGCAGTACTTC. It is translated as CASSSLAGGPDEQYF. V is TRBV7-2 and J is TRBJ2-7; 11 nucleotides match TRBD2. V was clipped by 4 bases and J by 5 bases; unmatched bases: 7. The CDR3 consists of 15 residues. From germline, CDR1 is SGHTA and CDR2 FQGNSA.

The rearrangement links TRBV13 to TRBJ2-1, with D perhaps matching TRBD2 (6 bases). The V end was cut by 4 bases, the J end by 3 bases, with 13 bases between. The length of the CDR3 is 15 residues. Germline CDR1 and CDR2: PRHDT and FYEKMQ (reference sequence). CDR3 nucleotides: TGTGCCAGCAGCTCCCGAGGTAGCGGCTACAATGAGCAGTTCTTC. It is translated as CASSSRGSGYNEQFF.

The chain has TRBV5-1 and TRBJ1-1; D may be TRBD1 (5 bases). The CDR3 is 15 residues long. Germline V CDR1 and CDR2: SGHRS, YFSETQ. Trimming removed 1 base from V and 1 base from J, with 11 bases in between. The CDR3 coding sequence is TGCGCCAGCAGCTTGAAGCCAGGGCCGAACACTGAAGCTTTCTTT. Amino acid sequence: CASSLKPGPNTEAFF. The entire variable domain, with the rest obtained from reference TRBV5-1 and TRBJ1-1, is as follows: KAGVTQTPRYLIKTRGQQVTLSCSPISGHRSVSWYQQTPGQGLQFLFEYFSETQRNKGNFPGRFSGRQFSNSRSEMNVSTLELGDSALYLCASSLKPGPNTEAFFGQGTRLTVV.

In nucleotides, the CDR3 is TGTGCCAGCTCACCGACAGCAGACTCAGCTAACTATGGCTACACCTTC. It specifies CASSPTADSANYGYTF. The chain uses TRBV18 and TRBJ1-2; a possible D gene is TRBD1 (5 bases). This CDR3 is built from 16 residues. The germline CDR1 and CDR2 sequences are KGHSH and LQKENI. The V and J ends lost 3 bases and 0 bases respectively, with 14 bases between them.

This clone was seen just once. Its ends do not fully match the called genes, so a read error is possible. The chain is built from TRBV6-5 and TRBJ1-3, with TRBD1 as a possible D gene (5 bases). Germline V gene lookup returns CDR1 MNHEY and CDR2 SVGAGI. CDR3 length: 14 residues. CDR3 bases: TGTGCCAGCAGTTACCAGGGCTTTGGATACACCATATATTTT. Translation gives CASSYQGFGYTIYF.

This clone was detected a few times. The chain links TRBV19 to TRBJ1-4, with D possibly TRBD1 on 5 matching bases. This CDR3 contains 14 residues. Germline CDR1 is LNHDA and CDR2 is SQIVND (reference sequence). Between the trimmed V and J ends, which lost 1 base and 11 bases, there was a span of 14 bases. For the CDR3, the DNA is TGTGCCAGTAGTATAGCTTACCAGGGTGGGAAACTGTTTTTT. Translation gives CASSIAYQGGKLFF. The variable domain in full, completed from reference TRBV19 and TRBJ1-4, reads DGGITQSPKYLFRKEGQNVTLSCEQNLNHDAMYWYRQDPGQGLRLIYYSQIVNDFQKGDIAEGYSVSREKKESFPLTVTSAQKNPTAFYLCASSIAYQGGKLFFGSGTQLSVL.

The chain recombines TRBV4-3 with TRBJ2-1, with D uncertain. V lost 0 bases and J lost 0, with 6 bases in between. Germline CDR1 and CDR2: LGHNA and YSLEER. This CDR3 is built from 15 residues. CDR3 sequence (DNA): TGCGCCAGCAGCCAAGACCCTAGCTCCTACAATGAGCAGTTCTTC. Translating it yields CASSQDPSSYNEQFF.

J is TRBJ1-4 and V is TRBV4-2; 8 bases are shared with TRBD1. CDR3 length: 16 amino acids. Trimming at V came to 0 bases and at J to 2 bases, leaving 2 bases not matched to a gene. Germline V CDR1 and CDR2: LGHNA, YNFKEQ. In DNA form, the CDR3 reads TGTGCCAGCAGCCAAGAGGGGACAGGTACTAATGAAAAACTGTTTTTT. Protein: CASSQEGTGTNEKLFF.

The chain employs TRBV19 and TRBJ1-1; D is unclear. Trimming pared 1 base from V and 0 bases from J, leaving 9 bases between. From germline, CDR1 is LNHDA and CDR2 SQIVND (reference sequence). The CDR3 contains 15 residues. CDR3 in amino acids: CASSIGPGLNTEAFF. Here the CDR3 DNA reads TGTGCCAGTAGTATAGGTCCGGGTCTGAACACTGAAGCTTTCTTT.

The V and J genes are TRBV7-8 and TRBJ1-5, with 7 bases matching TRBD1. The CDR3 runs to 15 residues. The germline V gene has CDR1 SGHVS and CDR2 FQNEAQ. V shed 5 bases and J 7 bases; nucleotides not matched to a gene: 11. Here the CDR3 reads CASSRLTGERQPQHF. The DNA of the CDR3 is TGTGCCAGCAGCCGACTCACAGGGGAGAGGCAGCCCCAGCATTTT.

The CDR3 sequence: CSGGGGGTEAFF. CDR3 nucleotides: TGCAGCGGGGGGGGTGGAGGCACTGAAGCTTTCTTT. This chain links TRBV29-1 with TRBJ1-1; a possible D gene is TRBD1 (5 bases). CDR1 is SQVTM, CDR2 ANQGSEA, per germline. The CDR3 length is 12 residues. Trimming took 7 bases from V and 4 from J, leaving 13 bases between them.